The 21 T cell receptor beta chains in this list originate from one sample, sequenced in a study of T cells after yellow fever vaccination. TCRdb independently ran MiXCR on the 5' RACE reads; one entry per CDR3 protein. Of 250,000 to 400,000 distinct CDR3 sequences in the sample, about 4% are singletons; the top ten hold under 30%. Sequenced material: PBMCs, taken 5 days after the yellow fever booster vaccination. The receptors were gathered from a man between 18 and 35 years old who received the YFV17D yellow fever vaccine.

This clonotype was seen more than once but under ten times. The chain carries TRBV7-2 and TRBJ2-3; D tentatively reads TRBD1 or TRBD2 (6 bases each). V lost 4 bases to trimming and J lost 2 bases, with 16 bases between them. CDR3 length equals 16 residues. Germline loops: CDR1 SGHTA, CDR2 FQGNSA. CDR3 residues: CASSSAGGGVTDTQYF. The CDR3 DNA reads TGTGCCAGCAGCTCCGCCGGGGGCGGGGTCACAGATACGCAGTATTTT. The full variable domain, with the rest looked up from reference TRBV7-2 and TRBJ2-3, is GAGVSQSPSNKVTEKGKDVELRCDPISGHTALYWYRQSLGQGLEFLIYFQGNSAPDKSGLPSDRFSAERTGGSVSTLTIQRTQQEDSAVYLCASSSAGGGVTDTQYFGPGTRLTVL.

There are a few counts of this clonotype. The rearrangement uses TRBV4-1 and TRBJ1-1; D might be TRBD1 (5 bases). The CDR3 is 15 amino acids. Germline-derived CDR1 and CDR2 are MGHRA and YSYEKL. Trimming shortened V by 2 bases and J by 7 bases, and 17 bases separated the two germline ends. As DNA, the CDR3 is TGCGCCAGCAGCCAATGGATTCCCAGGGCGGGTGAAGCTTTCTTT. Its translation is CASSQWIPRAGEAFF.

This clonotype appeared many times. The chain recombines TRBV6-2 or TRBV6-3 with TRBJ2-7; TRBD1 matches 9 bases. This CDR3 region has 17 residues. V shed 5 bases, J shed 0 bases, and the junction held 11 bases outside the gene matches. Germline V gene data show CDR1 as MNHEY and CDR2 as SVGEGT. The CDR3 DNA reads TGTGCCAGCAGTCTACCGGGACAGGGATTCAGCTCCTACGAGCAGTACTTC. It is translated as CASSLPGQGFSSYEQYF.

This clonotype appeared a few times. The chain carries TRBV6-5 and TRBJ2-1, with TRBD1 matching over 8 bases. Germline CDR1 and CDR2: MNHEY and SVGAGI. The CDR3 consists of 16 residues. The V segment lost 10 bases and the J segment 7 bases; nucleotides outside the gene matches: 18. The CDR3 region has the DNA TGTGCCACCGCATCCGGGGGTTGGACAGGGCTGAATGAGCAGTTCTTC. This gives the protein CATASGGWTGLNEQFF.

This clonotype appeared many times. The J gene is TRBJ2-2, the V gene TRBV5-1, with a tentative D call TRBD2 (6 bases). Germline assignment: CDR1 SGHRS and CDR2 YFSETQ. CDR3 length equals 16 residues. The V end lost 4 bases, the J end lost 2 bases, and 15 bases lay between the germline ends. The CDR3 protein is CASSPLAGPNTGELFF. The CDR3 DNA sequence: TGCGCCAGCAGCCCCCTGGCGGGGCCCAACACCGGGGAGCTGTTTTTT.

In its sample, this clonotype was seen a few times. The V gene is TRBV6-5, the J gene TRBJ1-1, with D possibly being TRBD1 (5 bases). Per germline, CDR1 MNHEY and CDR2 SVGAGI. This CDR3 spans 12 amino acids. V lost 11 bases and J 4 bases, leaving 14 bases between the germline ends. The CDR3 bases are TGTGCCTGCAAGCAGGGTCGCACTGAAGCTTTCTTT. This sequence encodes CACKQGRTEAFF.

This clonotype was recorded a few times. V and J are TRBV7-9 and TRBJ1-1; D not resolved. CDR1 SEHNR and CDR2 FQNEAQ come from the germline V gene (reference sequence). CDR3 size: 12 residues. V was pared by 1 base and J by 13 bases, with 13 bases between. The CDR3 spells CASSLEADFGFF. The CDR3 DNA is TGTGCCAGCAGCTTAGAGGCCGACTTCGGTTTCTTT. Variable domain in full (rest from reference TRBV7-9 and TRBJ1-1): DTGVSQNPRHKITKRGQNVTFRCDPISEHNRLYWYRQTLGQGPEFLTYFQNEAQLEKSRLLSDRFSAERPKGSFSTLEIQRTEQGDSAMYLCASSLEADFGFFGQGTRLTVV.

Turning to this clonotype: A much bigger clone sits one base away, suggesting this may be a read error. This chain joins TRBV20-1 and TRBJ2-3, with TRBD1 matching 7 bases. Gene TRBJ1-5 matches the end of the DNA better, so the J call may be wrong. The germline V gene has CDR1 DFQATT and CDR2 SNEGSKA (reference sequence). The CDR3 has 12 residues. In DNA, the CDR3 is TGCAGTGCCCGGACAGGCACAGATACGCAGCATTTT. It yields the protein CSARTGTDTQHF.

This clonotype showed up many times. The chain recombines TRBV6-2 or TRBV6-3 with TRBJ2-5; D perhaps matches TRBD2 (5 bases). Trimming removed 6 bases at V and 5 bases at J, with 13 bases between. The CDR3 has 13 residues. Germline CDR1 reads MNHEY; CDR2 reads SVGEGT. The CDR3 coding sequence is TGTGCCAGCAGACCGTGGACTGAGGAGACCCAGTACTTC. Protein product: CASRPWTEETQYF.

This clonotype was counted a few times. The V call is TRBV5-6, the J call TRBJ2-5; 7 bases match TRBD2. CDR1 and CDR2 from the germline V gene are SGHDT and YYEEEE. The CDR3 spans 15 residues. The V gene end was trimmed by 2 bases and the J gene end by 0 bases; junction bases not matched to a gene: 4. The CDR3 coding sequence is TGTGCCAGCAGCTTAAACGGGGGGTACCAAGAGACCCAGTACTTC. Protein product: CASSLNGGYQETQYF.

This clonotype occurred a few times. The chain couples TRBV6-2 or TRBV6-3 to TRBJ2-2; D unclear. The germline V gene has CDR1 MNHEY and CDR2 SVGEGT. This CDR3 contains 14 residues. Between the trimmed V and J ends, which lost 5 bases and 1 base, there was a span of 8 bases. DNA of the CDR3: TGTGCCAGCAGTATAGCCCTGAACACCGGGGAGCTGTTTTTT. This translates into CASSIALNTGELFF.

There are a few counts of this clonotype. This chain connects TRBV15 to TRBJ1-5; weak D call: TRBD1 (6 bases). V shed 3 bases and J shed 5 bases, with 20 bases lying between them. The germline CDR1 and CDR2 sequences are LNHNV and YYDKDF (reference sequence). The CDR3 runs to 17 residues. CDR3 sequence reads: CATSRGLSDSGDQPQHF. The CDR3 nucleotides read TGTGCCACCAGCAGGGGTCTTTCGGACAGCGGGGATCAGCCCCAGCATTTT.

Only a few counts were recorded for this clonotype. The J gene is TRBJ2-5, the V gene TRBV6-5; tentatively, D is TRBD2 (6 bases). The CDR3 totals 15 residues. V was cut by 5 bases and J by 5 bases, with 18 bases left in between. CDR1 and CDR2 (germline): MNHEY, SVGAGI. CDR3 DNA: TGTGCCAGCAGTCGCCCGACTAGTTTGGGGGAGACCCAGTACTTC. Amino acid sequence: CASSRPTSLGETQYF.

This chain uses TRBV20-1 with TRBJ2-7, with 11 bases that match TRBD2. This CDR3 is built from 16 residues. Losses at the gene ends were 1 base for V and 6 bases for J; bases not matched to a gene: 11. CDR1 is DFQATT, CDR2 SNEGSKA, per germline (reference sequence). Written as DNA, the CDR3 is TGCAGTGCTAGAGGCCTACTAGCGGGGGCTGGGAGCGAGCAGTACTTC. Amino acid sequence: CSARGLLAGAGSEQYF.

The rearrangement joins TRBV5-1 to TRBJ1-2; perhaps TRBD1 as D (6 bases). V shed 0 bases and J shed 1 base, with 13 bases lying between them. The CDR3 extends over 16 amino acids. Germline values: CDR1 SGHRS, CDR2 YFSETQ. In DNA, the CDR3 is TGCGCCAGCAGCTTGGCCCCACCGACAGGTAACTATGGCTACACCTTC. Protein: CASSLAPPTGNYGYTF.

This clonotype appeared a few times. This rearrangement joins TRBV11-2 to TRBJ2-2, with 11 bases aligning to TRBD1. The trim removed 7 bases at V and 5 bases at J, leaving 9 bases unmatched. Germline CDR1 reads SGHAT; CDR2 reads FQNNGV. The CDR3 has 16 residues. Here the CDR3 reads CASTRTGGIQTGELFF. Here the CDR3 DNA reads TGTGCCAGCACCCGGACAGGGGGCATTCAGACCGGGGAGCTGTTTTTT.

At least ten counts were recorded for this clonotype. This rearrangement joins TRBV7-2 to TRBJ2-3; D remains unclear. With 5 bases removed from V and 14 bases from J, the gap between germline ends came to 20 bases. Per germline, CDR1 SGHTA and CDR2 FQGNSA. The CDR3 loop spans 13 amino acids. The CDR3 here is CASSPPKPTRRYF. The DNA for the CDR3 is TGTGCCAGCAGCCCTCCTAAGCCGACGAGGCGGTATTTT.

This clonotype was observed a handful of times. The J gene is TRBJ2-5, the V gene TRBV4-3; 10 nucleotides align to TRBD1. Trimming removed 0 bases from V and 5 bases from J; junction bases left unmatched: 9. The germline gives CDR1 LGHNA, CDR2 YSLEER. There are 17 residues in the CDR3. The CDR3 region has the DNA TGCGCCAGCAGCCAAGAAGGGACAGGGGATTTTTCGGAGACCCAGTACTTC. Translated, it gives CASSQEGTGDFSETQYF.

This clonotype was seen ten or more times. The CDR3 loop is CASRPNLMGPQHF. The CDR3 DNA follows: TGTGCCAGCAGACCAAACCTGATGGGGCCCCAGCATTTT. This chain joins TRBV6-2 or TRBV6-3 and TRBJ1-5, with no clear D. V lost 6 bases and J lost 9, with 15 bases in between. Germline V gene data show CDR1 as MNHEY and CDR2 as SVGEGT. CDR3 length: 13 amino acids.

This clonotype appeared many times. The chain uses TRBV20-1 and TRBJ2-4; D is uncertain. The CDR3 is 12 amino acids. V lost 5 bases and J lost 7, with 12 bases in between. Germline V gene lookup returns CDR1 DFQATT and CDR2 SNEGSKA (reference sequence). The CDR3 loop reads CSARQAVNIQYF. As DNA, the CDR3 is TGCAGTGCTCGTCAGGCGGTTAACATTCAGTACTTC.

The rearrangement uses TRBV20-1 and TRBJ2-2; D remains ambiguous. Per the germline V gene, CDR1 is DFQATT and CDR2 is SNEGSKA (reference sequence). Trimming shortened V by 3 bases and J by 6 bases, and 14 bases separated the two germline ends. The CDR3 is 14 amino acids. The CDR3 DNA reads as TGCAGTGCTAGGGTTGAATCGGGCGCCGGGGAGCTGTTTTTT. It codes for CSARVESGAGELFF.